The clone carrying this T cell receptor beta chain appeared a single time. Its specificity is not known. The sample comes from a study of T cell responses to AZD1222 COVID-19 vaccine. Regarding the study as a whole: There were mostly white British donors and more females than males, and clonal diversity was possibly underestimated. Researchers report vaccine-associated CD4 TCRs spanning spike, with dominance at 160-218 and 743-854.

The assay was immunoSEQ multiplex PCR, and TCRdb's table has in-frame clones only and misses some. The sample records 210,000 or so clones, approximately 94% being singletons. The specimen comprised peripheral blood, sampled 28 days after the second dose of the MenACWY control vaccine. The TCR comes from an adult who received the MenACWY meningococcal vaccine as a control.

The CDR3 bases are TGTGCCAGCAGTGATGAGGGGTTGCAGCCCCAGCATTTT. It codes for CASSDEGLQPQHF. The rearrangement joins TRBV6-1 to TRBJ1-5; TRBD1 might be the D (5 bases). CDR1 MNHNS and CDR2 SASEGT come from the germline V gene. The CDR3 covers 13 residues. V dropped 3 bases and J dropped 7 bases, with 10 bases sitting between them.